This TCR beta chain is drawn from a study of T-cell memory formation after mild COVID-19. Study overall: Largely donor-specific TCR clusters were found. General study results and limits: The study found contracting CD4+ clones mainly in CM and EM and contracting CD8+ clones in EMRA.

V lost 4 bases, J lost 2 bases, and 10 bases lay in between. This CDR3 is 14 amino acids long. Germline V lookup: CDR1 SGDLS, CDR2 YYNGEE. Only a few counts were recorded for this clonotype. Its antigen is undetermined. 5'RACE with constant-segment primers built TCRalpha and TCRbeta cDNA libraries with UMIs. Via MiXCR, TCRdb re-called the 5' RACE reads, giving one row per CDR3 protein. The sample lists a few hundred thousand distinct CDR3 sequences; around 21% were seen once. What was sequenced was PBMCs or a T cell subset sorted from them (not recorded which). V usage is TRBV9 and J usage is TRBJ2-1; D remains ambiguous. This TCR was sampled from an adult woman who had mild COVID-19 (a few samples of this study predate the infection). Cell type and time point are not known. The CDR3 DNA follows: TGTGCCAGCAGCCCGGCCGGGCCCTACAATGAGCAGTTCTTC. It translates to CASSPAGPYNEQFF.